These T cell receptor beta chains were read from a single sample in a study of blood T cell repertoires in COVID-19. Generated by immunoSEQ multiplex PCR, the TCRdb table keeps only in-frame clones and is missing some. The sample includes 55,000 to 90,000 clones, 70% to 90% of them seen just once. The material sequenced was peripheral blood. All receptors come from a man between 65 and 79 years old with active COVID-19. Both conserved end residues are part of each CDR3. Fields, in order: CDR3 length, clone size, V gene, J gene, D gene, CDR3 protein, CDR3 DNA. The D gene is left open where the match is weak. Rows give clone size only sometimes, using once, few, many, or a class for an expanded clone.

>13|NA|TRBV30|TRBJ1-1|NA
CAWRDTMNTEAFF
TGTGCCTGGAGGGACACGATGAACACTGAAGCTTTCTTT
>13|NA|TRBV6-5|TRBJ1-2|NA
CASSPRGADGYTF
TGTGCCAGCAGCCCCCGGGGGGCAGATGGCTACACCTTC
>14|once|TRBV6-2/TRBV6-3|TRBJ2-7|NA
CASSLRRGSYEQYF
TGTGCCAGCAGCTTACGCCGGGGCTCCTACGAGCAGTACTTC
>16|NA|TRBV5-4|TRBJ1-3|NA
CASSFPKGGSGNTIYF
TGTGCCAGCAGCTTCCCCAAAGGCGGCTCTGGAAACACCATATATTTT
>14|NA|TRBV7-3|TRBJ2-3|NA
CASSLEARTDTQYF
TGTGCCAGCAGCTTAGAGGCCCGCACAGATACGCAGTATTTT
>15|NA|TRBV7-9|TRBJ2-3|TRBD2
CASSRTSGRGDTQYF
TGTGCCAGCAGCCGGACTAGCGGGAGAGGGGATACGCAGTATTTT
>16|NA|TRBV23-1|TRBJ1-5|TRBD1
CASSHLTGQGNQPQHF
TGCGCCAGCAGTCACCTGACAGGACAGGGTAATCAGCCCCAGCATTTT
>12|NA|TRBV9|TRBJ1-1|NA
CASSVVGAEAFF
TGTGCCAGCAGCGTAGTAGGGGCGGAAGCTTTCTTT
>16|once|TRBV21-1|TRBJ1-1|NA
CASSPRTGRLNTEAFF
TGTGCCAGCAGCCCCCGGACAGGGCGGCTGAACACTGAAGCTTTCTTT
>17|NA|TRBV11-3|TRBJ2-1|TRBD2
CASSFGVRAGGYNEQFF
TGTGCCAGCAGCTTTGGGGTGCGGGCGGGAGGCTACAATGAGCAGTTCTTC